The clone carrying this T cell receptor (beta chain) was seen repeatedly, ten times or more. Its specificity is not known. Germline CDR1 and CDR2: LGHNA and YNFKEQ. V gave up 1 base and J gave up 6 bases, with 10 bases separating them. The length of the CDR3 is 13 residues. The sample is drawn from a study of tumor-infiltrating lymphocytes in glioblastoma multiforme. Study-level points and caveats: Functional subtype sorting of these T cells was not performed.

Three nested ARM-PCR rounds with V-beta and C-beta primers built TCRB libraries. Using its own MiXCR run on the multiplex PCR reads, TCRdb lists one record per CDR3 protein. In the table there are about 32,000 distinct CDR3 sequences, around 60% of which are singletons. V gene TRBV4-2 combines with J gene TRBJ2-7; D perhaps matches TRBD2 (6 bases). This receptor was obtained from a male donor with glioblastoma. The sequenced material came from brain tumor tissue. The DNA for the CDR3 is TGTGCCAGCAGCCAAGGGGGACTCTCCGAGCAGTACTTC. As protein: CASSQGGLSEQYF.